This T cell receptor (beta chain) derives from a study of human T cells and chemical hapten exposure. Study conclusions and caveats: Large CDR3 similarity clusters arose significantly more often from expanded TCRs than from controls.

This CDR3 has 15 amino acids. Trimming stripped 4 bases from V and 5 bases from J, with 15 bases between. TCRdb redid the calling of the RACE reads with MiXCR, one entry per CDR3 protein. The sample has around 99,000 distinct CDR3 sequences, roughly a tenth seen once; the top ten hold 3.1%. Ten or more counts support this clonotype. Its antigen is unknown. Time point: patch test 2, 6 weeks after DPC sensitization. Treatment noted: therapeutic diphenylcyclopropenone sensitization with weekly scalp DPC. This chain links TRBV12-3 or TRBV12-4 with TRBJ1-5; the D is unclear. The TCR originated in a woman between 40 and 50 years old with alopecia areata. Some clones in this sample may be carry-over from other donors' samples. The input for sequencing was whole blood, taken in connection with sensitization to the hapten diphenylcyclopropenone (DPC). The CDR3 sequence: CASSSSSYPHQPQHF. Here the CDR3 DNA reads TGTGCCAGCAGTTCCTCGAGCTACCCCCATCAGCCCCAGCATTTT.